The clone carrying this T cell receptor (beta chain) was seen only once. The sample is drawn from a study of regulatory T cells in long-lasting Graves disease. Time point in this sample: newly diagnosed GD, antithyroid drugs for less than 3 months. Extracted RNA from PBMCs served as the source of the TCR library. This CDR3 comprises 13 residues. Looked up from germline, CDR1 is LNHDA and CDR2 is SQIVND (reference sequence). The V gene lost 1 base and the J gene lost 1 base, with 4 bases spanning the gap. Building the TCR beta libraries relied on iRepertoire HTBI primers, and CDR3 regions underwent Arm-PCR. MiXCR, run by TCRdb on the multiplex PCR reads, gives a single entry per CDR3 protein. The sample records about 220,000 distinct CDR3 sequences, roughly 18% being singletons. These same records also appear under a second study, on T cells in Graves' hyperthyroidism and ophthalmopathy. That work adds: HTBI primers were employed in a first-round RT-PCR of the TCR CDR3.

The rearrangement joins TRBV19 to TRBJ1-1, with D uncertain. The sample here was peripheral blood mononuclear cells (PBMCs), taken at new diagnosis, from a patient treated with antithyroid drugs. The sequence was collected from a woman aged 25-40 years with Graves disease. CDR3 residues: CASSIAENTEAFF. The DNA for the CDR3 is TGTGCCAGTAGTATAGCCGAGAACACTGAAGCTTTCTTT.